The sequence of this T cell receptor beta chain was determined in a study of CXCR3-negative and CXCR3-positive naive CD8 T cells. This CDR3 has 13 residues. Germline V CDR1 and CDR2: SGDLS, YYNGEE. UMI labels and 5' RACE were used to prepare the TRB cDNA libraries. TCRdb reprocessed the 5' RACE reads, keeping one entry per CDR3 protein, no DNA. The listing contains approximately 100,000 distinct CDR3 sequences. CD8+ T cell subsets were each sorted in triplicate, about 310,000 cells apiece. CD45RO-CCR7+CD27+CD95- characterized naive CD8+ T cells. In regard to this clonotype: Its specificity is unknown.

Study results and caveats: Researchers reported similar TRBV-TRBJ usage in naive CXCR3-negative and CXCR3-positive cells, though memory differed. More hydrophobic TRB CDR3s were found in CXCR3-positive naive cells than in CXCR3-negative naive cells. Naive subsets were similarly diverse, while memory CD8+ repertoires were much less diverse.

This receptor was taken from a human donor in good health. Some clones in this sample may be carry-over from other donors' samples. The chain combines TRBV9 with TRBJ1-5. The sample taken for sequencing was naive CXCR3+ CD8+ T cells from blood. Documented subset: CD45RO-CCR7+CD27+CD95- naive CD8+ T cells expressing CXCR3 (TNR3+). The CDR3 sequence: CASAAGGGQPQHF.